One and the same sample provided the 30 T cell receptor beta chains below, sequenced in a study of T cells after yellow fever vaccination. TCRdb itself ran the 5' RACE reads through MiXCR, one entry per CDR3 protein. The sample consists of roughly 520,000 distinct CDR3 sequences, around a fifth of them appearing once. Sequences were derived from PBMCs, sampled approximately 22 days after the first yellow fever vaccination. These receptors all come from a man in his late teens or twenties who received the YFV17D yellow fever vaccine.

This clonotype occurred a few times. This chain uses TRBV5-1 with TRBJ2-3; D is ambiguous. The V gene's germline CDR1 is SGHRS and CDR2 YFSETQ. Deletions cut 1 base from V and 3 bases from J, with 18 bases between. The CDR3 has 17 residues. This CDR3 is CASSLYPRSVRTDTQYF. CDR3 in DNA: TGCGCCAGCAGCTTGTATCCTCGGTCTGTGAGGACAGATACGCAGTATTTT.

This clonotype was counted between two and nine times. This sequence joins TRBV6-5 and TRBJ2-5, with D maybe TRBD1 (6 bases). V lost 2 bases to trimming and J lost 2 bases, with 9 bases between them. Germline values: CDR1 MNHEY, CDR2 SVGAGI. This CDR3 has 14 amino acids. The CDR3 protein is CASSYGTTQETQYF. CDR3 coding DNA: TGTGCCAGCAGTTACGGGACAACTCAAGAGACCCAGTACTTC.

This clonotype was recorded only once. This chain connects TRBV10-3 to TRBJ1-1; TRBD1 agrees at 7 bases. V trimming: 7 bases; J trimming: 2 bases; junction bases outside the gene matches: 7. CDR3 length: 14 amino acids. Germline V lookup: CDR1 ENHRY, CDR2 SYGVKD. The CDR3 is CAIKKTGTNTEAFF. The CDR3 DNA sequence: TGTGCCATCAAAAAGACAGGGACCAACACTGAAGCTTTCTTT.

This clonotype was observed a few times. The rearrangement joins TRBV7-9 to TRBJ2-2; no firm D call. The V gene's germline CDR1 is SEHNR and CDR2 FQNEAQ (reference sequence). This CDR3 has 12 amino acids. The V and J ends lost 7 bases and 0 bases respectively, with 3 bases between them. CDR3 region: CASTANTGELFF. The CDR3 nucleotides read TGTGCCAGCACCGCGAACACCGGGGAGCTGTTTTTT.

This clonotype occurred a few times. This chain connects TRBV7-6 to TRBJ2-6; D perhaps matches TRBD1 (5 bases). CDR3 length: 17 amino acids. The germline CDR1 and CDR2 sequences are SGHVS and FNYEAQ. The germline V and J ends were trimmed by 2 bases and 4 bases, with 15 bases remaining between them. This chain's CDR3 is CASSLSSPTAGANVLTF. DNA of the CDR3: TGTGCCAGCAGCTTATCTTCCCCGACAGCCGGGGCCAACGTCCTGACTTTC.

The chain has TRBV5-1 and TRBJ2-5; D is perhaps TRBD2 (6 bases). The CDR3 loop spans 15 amino acids. V was trimmed by 4 bases and J by 2 bases, leaving 15 bases between them. Germline lookup yields CDR1 SGHRS and CDR2 YFSETQ. The CDR3 coding sequence is TGCGCCAGCAGCGTTGTGGGGGGTTCACAAGAGACCCAGTACTTC. Its translation is CASSVVGGSQETQYF.

V is TRBV7-2 and J is TRBJ2-3, with 8 bases lining up with TRBD1. The V gene end was trimmed by 3 bases and the J gene end by 5 bases; junction bases not matched to a gene: 7. The CDR3 has 15 residues. Germline values: CDR1 SGHTA, CDR2 FQGNSA. This CDR3 reads CASSFVGGQGDTQYF. The CDR3 DNA is TGTGCCAGCAGCTTCGTGGGTGGACAGGGAGATACGCAGTATTTT. Filled out from reference TRBV7-2 and TRBJ2-3, the complete variable domain reads GAGVSQSPSNKVTEKGKDVELRCDPISGHTALYWYRQSLGQGLEFLIYFQGNSAPDKSGLPSDRFSAERTGGSVSTLTIQRTQQEDSAVYLCASSFVGGQGDTQYFGPGTRLTVL.

This clonotype was observed a handful of times. The chain links TRBV7-2 to TRBJ1-1, with D hard to call. Looked up from germline, CDR1 is SGHTA and CDR2 is FQGNSA. Deletions cut 7 bases from V and 3 bases from J, with 15 bases between. CDR3 size: 14 residues. CDR3 region: CASTRGGSDTEAFF. The DNA for the CDR3 is TGTGCCAGCACTCGAGGAGGGTCGGACACTGAAGCTTTCTTT.

A word on this clonotype: Relative to the germline gene, one junction end is altered; a read error may explain this. The chain is built from TRBV20-1 and TRBJ2-3, with 11 positions matching TRBD2. CDR3 length: 12 amino acids. Germline assignment: CDR1 DFQATT and CDR2 SNEGSKA (reference sequence). The CDR3 nucleotides read TGCAGTGCTAACGACTTAGCGGGGGGGCGGAATTTT. Its protein product is CSANDLAGGRNF.

This clonotype was picked up one time. The chain uses TRBV11-2 and TRBJ1-4, with a weak D call TRBD1 (6 bases). This CDR3 comprises 18 residues. Germline V gene lookup returns CDR1 SGHAT and CDR2 FQNNGV. The ends were cut back, 0 bases at V and 0 bases at J, with 14 bases in the middle. In DNA form, the CDR3 reads TGTGCCAGCAGCTTAGATCTTGGGGGCTTTCCAACTAATGAAAAACTGTTTTTT. Protein product: CASSLDLGGFPTNEKLFF.

This clonotype has more than one count but fewer than ten. The chain employs TRBV5-4 and TRBJ2-5; tentative D call: TRBD1 (6 bases). With 4 bases removed from V and 7 bases from J, the gap between germline ends came to 14 bases. Germline loops: CDR1 SGHNT, CDR2 YYREEE (reference sequence). The CDR3 has 13 residues. CDR3 loop: CASSDWGTRTQYF. The CDR3 nucleotides read TGTGCCAGCAGCGACTGGGGGACAAGGACCCAGTACTTC.

Comment on this clonotype: The junction differs from germline at one of its ends, possibly a read error. The rearrangement links TRBV7-9 to TRBJ1-1; 7 bases match TRBD1. This CDR3 spans 15 amino acids. CDR1 and CDR2 (germline): SEHNR, FQNEAQ (reference sequence). The CDR3 spells CATSSETGRDTEAFF. CDR3 sequence (DNA): TGTGCCACCAGCTCGGAGACAGGGAGAGACACTGAAGCTTTCTTT.

The J gene is TRBJ2-3, the V gene TRBV6-2 or TRBV6-3, with no clear D. The CDR3 has 13 amino acids. The germline V gene has CDR1 MNHEY and CDR2 SVGEGT. V shed 3 bases and J shed 6 bases, with 10 bases lying between them. CDR3: CASSYRAQDTQYF. The CDR3 DNA reads as TGTGCCAGCAGTTATAGGGCCCAGGATACGCAGTATTTT.

This clonotype was seen a handful of times. The chain employs TRBV10-2 and TRBJ2-2, with 10 positions matching TRBD2. V dropped 2 bases and J dropped 0; count of bases not matched to a gene: 3. This CDR3 is built from 17 residues. The germline V gene has CDR1 WSHSY and CDR2 SAAADI. In DNA, the CDR3 is TGCGCCAGCAGTGAGCCCAGCGGGGGGGCGAACACCGGGGAGCTGTTTTTT. Protein product: CASSEPSGGANTGELFF.

A few counts support this clonotype. The V gene is TRBV5-1, the J gene TRBJ2-1; 8 positions agree with TRBD2. Germline CDR1 reads SGHRS; CDR2 reads YFSETQ. The CDR3 totals 14 residues. J lost 8 bases, V lost 6 bases, and 10 bases had no gene match. CDR3 in DNA: TGCGCCAGCACTGCGGGGGGCCCGGTGGATGAGCAGTTCTTC. This translates into CASTAGGPVDEQFF.

The CDR3 spells CASSPYPQGQETQYF. The DNA for the CDR3 is TGTGCCAGCTCACCATATCCACAGGGCCAAGAGACCCAGTACTTC. The chain is built from TRBV18 and TRBJ2-5; D is possibly TRBD1 (6 bases). CDR1 is KGHSH and CDR2 is LQKENI in the germline V gene. The CDR3 runs to 15 residues. V was clipped by 2 bases and J by 1 base, with 11 bases between them.

This clonotype was seen more than once but under ten times. The rearrangement uses TRBV6-6 and TRBJ1-5; D gene ambiguous. V dropped 0 bases and J dropped 9 bases, with 9 bases sitting between them. The germline V gene encodes CDR1 MNHNY and CDR2 SVGAGI (reference sequence). This CDR3 is built from 13 residues. The CDR3 DNA sequence: TGTGCCAGCAGTTACTCGGCCGAGGGGCCCCAGCATTTT. This translates into CASSYSAEGPQHF.

This clonotype has more than one count but fewer than ten. This chain connects TRBV7-2 to TRBJ2-7; a possible D gene is TRBD2 (6 bases). Germline values: CDR1 SGHTA, CDR2 FQGNSA. CDR3 length equals 13 residues. Trimming left V 1 base short and J 6 bases short, with 10 bases between. The CDR3 DNA sequence: TGTGCCAGCAGCTTAGATTTGGGAGGCGAGCAGTACGTC. Amino acid sequence: CASSLDLGGEQYV.

As concerns this clonotype: At one of its ends the junction is not consistent with the germline gene, which may arise from a read error. The rearrangement links TRBV20-1 to TRBJ2-3, with 9 positions matching TRBD2. Germline V gives CDR1 DFQATT, CDR2 SNEGSKA (reference sequence). This CDR3 contains 14 residues. The CDR3 sequence: CSDRTRGGRHTQYF. In DNA, the CDR3 is TGCAGTGATAGAACGCGGGGGGGCCGGCATACGCAGTATTTT.

The chain employs TRBV18 and TRBJ2-1, with 7 bases aligning to TRBD1. Germline values: CDR1 KGHSH, CDR2 LQKENI. J lost 6 bases, V lost 0 bases, and 8 bases had no gene match. The CDR3 covers 16 residues. The CDR3 spells CASSPPGTVLVNEQFF. In DNA, the CDR3 is TGTGCCAGCTCACCACCCGGGACAGTCCTAGTCAATGAGCAGTTCTTC.

The CDR3 bases are TGCAGCGTATCCTTTTGGCAGTCGGGCACAGATACGCAGTATTTT. This encodes CSVSFWQSGTDTQYF. The V gene is TRBV29-1, the J gene TRBJ2-3; D remains unclear. Germline V gives CDR1 SQVTM, CDR2 ANQGSEA. CDR3 size: 15 residues. V was clipped by 6 bases and J by 1 base, with 17 bases between them.

The chain combines TRBV4-3 with TRBJ2-2; a possible D gene is TRBD1 (7 bases). CDR1 is LGHNA, CDR2 YSLEER, per germline. Trimming pared 0 bases from V and 3 bases from J, leaving 11 bases between. The CDR3 loop spans 16 amino acids. Here the CDR3 reads CASSQEQGRYTGELFF. The CDR3 bases are TGCGCCAGCAGCCAAGAACAGGGGAGGTACACCGGGGAGCTGTTTTTT.

This clonotype came up a few times. This chain connects TRBV12-3 or TRBV12-4 to TRBJ2-4; TRBD1 matches at 9 bases. V was pared by 5 bases and J by 8 bases, with 10 bases of the junction left unmatched. This CDR3 contains 15 residues. CDR3 sequence: CASSREGTGSYIQYF. DNA of the CDR3: TGTGCCAGCAGTCGGGAAGGGACAGGGTCGTACATTCAGTACTTC.

V gene TRBV7-8 combines with J gene TRBJ2-7; 11 nucleotides align to TRBD2. The CDR3 sequence is 19 residues long. Germline lookup yields CDR1 SGHVS and CDR2 FQNEAQ. With 2 bases clipped from V and 2 bases from J, the junction kept 14 bases outside the gene matches. CDR3 sequence reads: CASSLSAIPGLAATYEQYF. The DNA of the CDR3 is TGTGCCAGCAGCTTATCCGCGATACCGGGACTAGCGGCGACCTACGAGCAGTACTTC.

This chain uses TRBV5-1 with TRBJ1-1; tentative D call: TRBD1 (6 bases). There are 13 residues in the CDR3. The germline gives CDR1 SGHRS, CDR2 YFSETQ. Trimming stripped 5 bases from V and 0 bases from J, with 8 bases between. The CDR3 coding sequence is TGCGCCAGCAGACACAGGGTGAACACTGAAGCTTTCTTT. It is translated as CASRHRVNTEAFF.

V is TRBV20-1 and J is TRBJ2-5; possibly TRBD2 for D (6 bases). Germline CDR1 and CDR2: DFQATT and SNEGSKA (reference sequence). V was pared by 6 bases and J by 1 base, with 18 bases between. The CDR3 runs to 15 residues. CDR3 amino acids: CSATVPGGFQETQYF. As DNA, the CDR3 is TGCAGTGCCACAGTGCCAGGAGGGTTCCAAGAGACCCAGTACTTC.

J is TRBJ2-1 and V is TRBV11-2, with 14 bases fitting TRBD2. The CDR3 is 17 residues long. V dropped 3 bases and J dropped 6; count of bases not matched to a gene: 7. Germline V gene data show CDR1 as SGHAT and CDR2 as FQNNGV. CDR3 sequence (DNA): TGTGCCAGCAGCTTTAGACTAGCGGGGGGGATTTCCAATGAGCAGTTCTTC. Translated, it gives CASSFRLAGGISNEQFF.

This clonotype was detected only a few times. This rearrangement joins TRBV29-1 to TRBJ2-3; the D is unclear. V gave up 6 bases and J gave up 2 bases, with 15 bases separating them. Germline V gene data show CDR1 as SQVTM and CDR2 as ANQGSEA. This CDR3 is built from 14 residues. CDR3 DNA: TGCAGCGTAGTACTCATGCTAAACACAGATACGCAGTATTTT. Protein: CSVVLMLNTDTQYF.

V and J are TRBV20-1 and TRBJ2-1; 7 positions match TRBD2. Germline CDR1 DFQATT, CDR2 SNEGSKA (reference sequence). The length of the CDR3 is 14 residues. V lost 3 bases and J lost 3; bases outside the gene matches: 5. CDR3 nucleotides: TGCAGTGCTAGGGTTCCTAGCGGCTACAATGAGCAGTTCTTC. Residues: CSARVPSGYNEQFF.

The rearrangement joins TRBV5-1 to TRBJ2-3; no firm D call. V was clipped by 4 bases and J by 4 bases, with 13 bases between them. The CDR3 extends over 14 amino acids. The germline CDR1 and CDR2 sequences are SGHRS and YFSETQ. Here the CDR3 reads CASSGFWTSDTQYF. The CDR3 DNA is TGCGCCAGCAGCGGATTCTGGACCTCAGATACGCAGTATTTT.